These 5 T cell receptor beta chains came from one sample sequenced in a study of CDR3 diversity in severe acne. TCRdb re-analysed the PCR reads in MiXCR, keeping a single row per CDR3 protein. This table has approximately 90,000 distinct CDR3 sequences, around 54% appearing once. Input material: blood. Receptors originate from a male donor with severe acne vulgaris.

J is TRBJ2-3 and V is TRBV5-6, with 10 bases lining up with TRBD2. The CDR3 contains 15 residues. From germline, CDR1 is SGHDT and CDR2 YYEEEE. The J segment lost 2 bases and the V segment lost 4 bases, leaving 4 bases of the junction unmatched. Written as DNA, the CDR3 is TGTGCCAGCAGCGCCGGACTAGCGGACACAGATACGCAGTATTTT. Protein: CASSAGLADTDTQYF.

The rearrangement uses TRBV7-9 and TRBJ2-7, with D possibly being TRBD1 (6 bases). The V and J ends lost 5 bases and 3 bases respectively, with 14 bases between them. The CDR3 is 14 residues long. Germline CDR1 SEHNR, CDR2 FQNEAQ (reference sequence). In DNA, the CDR3 is TGTGCCAGCAGCCCCTCGACAGGCCTCTACGAGCAGTACTTC. This encodes CASSPSTGLYEQYF.

J is TRBJ2-7 and V is TRBV15; TRBD1 aligns across 9 bases. The CDR3 contains 16 residues. The germline V gene encodes CDR1 LNHNV and CDR2 YYDKDF (reference sequence). V shed 0 bases, J shed 7 bases, and the junction held 10 bases outside the gene matches. The CDR3 sequence: CATSRESPGQGREQYF. The CDR3 DNA sequence: TGTGCCACCAGCAGAGAAAGTCCGGGACAGGGAAGGGAGCAGTACTTC.

V gene TRBV4-2 combines with J gene TRBJ2-3, with 10 positions matching TRBD1. CDR1 and CDR2 (germline): LGHNA, YNFKEQ. The junction had 2 bases not matched to a gene; V was cut back by 0 bases and J by 5 bases. The CDR3 spans 15 residues. The CDR3 DNA reads as TGTGCCAGCAGCCAAGAGACAGGGGGCGTAGATACGCAGTATTTT. Translation gives CASSQETGGVDTQYF.

The genes are TRBV9 and TRBJ1-1; D perhaps matches TRBD1 (5 bases). The CDR3 consists of 13 residues. Trimming took off 3 bases at V and 1 base at J, with 7 bases between the two ends. CDR1 and CDR2 (germline): SGDLS, YYNGEE. DNA of the CDR3: TGTGCCAGCAGCGCAGGACAGAACACTGAAGCTTTCTTT. Its protein product is CASSAGQNTEAFF.